This T cell receptor beta chain was recorded in a study of immune evolution from preneoplasia to lung adenocarcinoma. Study-wide results and limits: Later-stage lesions appeared to have more T cells, more diversity, less clonality.

V shed 5 bases and J 8 bases; nucleotides not matched to a gene: 10. The CDR3 length is 15 residues. CDR1 is SGDLS, CDR2 YYNGEE, per germline. A note on this clone: Its antigen remains unknown.

Generated by immunoSEQ multiplex PCR, the TCRdb table keeps only in-frame clones and is missing some. The sample yields about 4,900 clones, 60% to 85% seen once. After pathologic assessment, macro-dissection selected premalignant or tumor cells for extraction. The rearrangement joins TRBV9 to TRBJ1-6; 7 nucleotides agree with TRBD1. The sample consisted of FFPE minimally invasive lung adenocarcinoma tissue. This receptor was taken from a person between 60 and 79 years old with lung adenocarcinoma. The DNA of the CDR3 is TGTGCCAGCAGAACCGGACAGGCGGCGGATTCACCCCTCCACTTT. Encoded protein: CASRTGQAADSPLHF.